Following are 20 T cell receptor beta chains from one sample sequenced in a study of cytomegalovirus exposure and HLA in healthy donors. The PCR used 60 Vbeta and 13 Jbeta primers. Assay used: immunoSEQ multiplex PCR; TCRdb lists only in-frame clones, some missing. Of about 160,000 clones listed, roughly 84% were seen once; the top ten hold over 1.5%. Sequencing was performed on PBMCs. These receptor sequences come from a woman aged 18-29 years in good health and CMV-seronegative.

This clone was seen only a few times. The genes are TRBV6-1 and TRBJ1-4; 8 nucleotides align to TRBD1. The CDR3 has 15 residues. V gave up 1 base and J gave up 6 bases; unmatched junction bases: 4. Germline-derived CDR1 and CDR2 are MNHNS and SASEGT. CDR3 loop: CASSEGTGTYEKLFF. The CDR3 region has the DNA TGTGCCAGCAGTGAAGGGACAGGGACATATGAAAAACTGTTTTTT.

The chain has TRBV12-5 and TRBJ1-1, with D uncertain. Looked up from germline, CDR1 is LGHNT and CDR2 is FRNRAP. Trimming cost V 2 bases and J 1 base, with 8 bases left between them. CDR3 length equals 14 residues. The CDR3 protein is CASGLRTENTEAFF. The CDR3 DNA is TGTGCTAGTGGTTTGAGAACAGAGAACACTGAAGCTTTCTTT. The whole variable domain, filled in from reference TRBV12-5 and TRBJ1-1, reads DARVTQTPRHKVTEMGQEVTMRCQPILGHNTVFWYRQTMMQGLELLAYFRNRAPLDDSGMPKDRFSAEMPDATLATLKIQPSEPRDSAVYFCASGLRTENTEAFFGQGTRLTVV.

The J gene is TRBJ2-7, the V gene TRBV30, with unresolved D. Trimming removed 0 bases at V and 3 bases at J, with 6 bases between. The germline CDR1 and CDR2 sequences are GTSNPN and SVGIG (reference sequence). The CDR3 is 12 residues long. This chain's CDR3 is CAWSVSYYEQYF. For the CDR3, the DNA is TGTGCCTGGAGTGTATCGTACTACGAGCAGTACTTC.

The chain carries TRBV14 and TRBJ2-7; D perhaps matches TRBD1 (5 bases). This CDR3 comprises 15 residues. Germline-derived CDR1 and CDR2 are SGHDN and FVKESK. Trimming cost V 0 bases and J 7 bases, with 16 bases left between them. The CDR3 protein is CASSQDLLRKGEQYF. CDR3 in DNA: TGTGCCAGCAGCCAAGATCTTCTCCGGAAGGGGGAGCAGTACTTC.

The chain employs TRBV10-3 and TRBJ1-1; the D gene is possibly TRBD1 (5 bases). Trimming removed 6 bases at V and 4 bases at J, with 12 bases between. The CDR3 is made up of 13 amino acids. CDR1 and CDR2 from the germline V gene are ENHRY and SYGVKD. The CDR3: CAIRPDTGTEAFF. CDR3 DNA sequence: TGTGCCATCAGACCGGACACCGGCACTGAAGCTTTCTTT.

In its sample, this clone was seen a few times. The chain links TRBV5-1 to TRBJ2-3, with 7 bases lining up with TRBD1. Per the germline V gene, CDR1 is SGHRS and CDR2 is YFSETQ. The CDR3 is 12 residues long. After removal of 5 bases from V and 3 bases from J, the junction contained 0 bases not matched to a gene. As DNA, the CDR3 is TGCGCCAGCAGACAGGGGACAGATACGCAGTATTTT. Translating it yields CASRQGTDTQYF.

The chain employs TRBV6-5 and TRBJ1-2; the match to TRBD1 covers 9 bases. Per the germline V gene, CDR1 is MNHEY and CDR2 is SVGAGI. The CDR3 consists of 15 residues. Trimming removed 6 bases from V and 4 bases from J; junction bases left unmatched: 9. CDR3 DNA sequence: TGTGCCAGCAGGACGGGACAGGGTAAACGCTATGGCTACACCTTC. As protein: CASRTGQGKRYGYTF.

The rearrangement joins TRBV25-1 to TRBJ1-4; weak D call: TRBD1 (5 bases). The germline V and J ends were trimmed by 4 bases and 4 bases, with 13 bases remaining between them. The CDR3 spans 15 residues. Germline assignment: CDR1 MGHDK and CDR2 SYGVNS. The CDR3 region has the DNA TGTGCCAGCAGTGTCAGGGCGTCGGGTAATGAAAAACTGTTTTTT. It translates to CASSVRASGNEKLFF.

This chain links TRBV7-8 with TRBJ1-1, with 7 bases that match TRBD1. The V gene end was trimmed by 5 bases and the J gene end by 10 bases; junction bases not matched to a gene: 19. CDR1 SGHVS and CDR2 FQNEAQ come from the germline V gene. The CDR3 is 16 amino acids. The CDR3 DNA reads TGTGCCAGCAGCCCAGACTACTCGACAGGGAATAGAAGAGCTTTCTTT. Translation gives CASSPDYSTGNRRAFF.

The chain links TRBV7-6 to TRBJ2-1, with TRBD1 matching 7 bases. The CDR3 spans 15 residues. V lost 2 bases to trimming and J lost 3 bases; unmatched junction nucleotides: 4. Germline loops: CDR1 SGHVS, CDR2 FNYEAQ. The CDR3 here is CASSLLQGIYNEQFF. CDR3 coding DNA: TGTGCCAGCAGCTTATTACAGGGGATCTACAATGAGCAGTTCTTC.

The chain joins TRBV19 to TRBJ2-5, with D perhaps TRBD1 (6 bases). The length of the CDR3 is 13 residues. Germline values: CDR1 LNHDA, CDR2 SQIVND (reference sequence). The V end was cut by 8 bases, the J end by 5 bases, with 15 bases between. The CDR3 sequence is CASGNRAWETQYF. The CDR3 DNA reads as TGTGCCAGTGGGAACAGGGCATGGGAGACCCAGTACTTC.

The chain recombines TRBV19 with TRBJ2-5; D may be TRBD1 (6 bases). The germline V and J ends were trimmed by 3 bases and 1 base, with 15 bases remaining between them. This CDR3 has 16 residues. Germline V CDR1 and CDR2: LNHDA, SQIVND (reference sequence). The CDR3 DNA reads TGTGCCAGTAGTATCCCTGGGACATTAACCCAAGAGACCCAGTACTTC. Translation gives CASSIPGTLTQETQYF.

The CDR3, as DNA: TGTGCCAGCAGGGGATGGGGGGGCGAAGAAACTGGGGCCAACGTCCTGACTTTC. Translated: CASRGWGGEETGANVLTF. This chain connects TRBV27 to TRBJ2-6; maybe TRBD2 (7 bases). The V gene lost 6 bases and the J gene lost 2 bases, with 20 bases spanning the gap. The V gene's germline CDR1 is MNHEY and CDR2 SMNVEV (reference sequence). CDR3 length equals 18 residues.

CDR3: CASSLSSGGRSPLHF. The CDR3 DNA follows: TGTGCCAGCAGCTTATCGTCCGGGGGTAGGTCACCCCTCCACTTT. V usage is TRBV13 and J usage is TRBJ1-6, with a weak D call TRBD1 (5 bases). V gave up 2 bases and J gave up 10 bases, with 15 bases separating them. Germline V gene data show CDR1 as PRHDT and CDR2 as FYEKMQ (reference sequence). The CDR3 loop spans 15 amino acids.

The V gene is TRBV19, the J gene TRBJ1-1; perhaps TRBD1 as D (6 bases). The germline V gene encodes CDR1 LNHDA and CDR2 SQIVND (reference sequence). V was shortened by 1 base and J by 3 bases, with 12 bases between the two germline ends. The CDR3 totals 15 residues. The chain's CDR3 is CASSIGRTVYTEAFF. As DNA, the CDR3 is TGTGCCAGTAGTATAGGACGGACAGTCTACACTGAAGCTTTCTTT.

This clone appeared a few times. The chain is built from TRBV5-5 and TRBJ1-1, with 8 positions matching TRBD1. Germline CDR1 is SGHKS and CDR2 is YYEKEE (reference sequence). This CDR3 is built from 13 residues. Trimming removed 5 bases from V and 4 bases from J; junction bases left unmatched: 4. CDR3 DNA: TGTGCCAGCAGACCTACAGGGGGCACTGAAGCTTTCTTT. This translates into CASRPTGGTEAFF.

This clone was recorded once. The chain uses TRBV7-3 and TRBJ2-5; 8 nucleotides match TRBD1. This CDR3 region has 13 residues. Germline loops: CDR1 SGHTA, CDR2 FQGTGA. The V and J ends lost 5 bases and 5 bases, in that order; junction bases with no gene match: 4. The CDR3 DNA is TGTGCCAGCAGCCAGACAGGGGCCGAGACCCAGTACTTC. It yields the protein CASSQTGAETQYF. Filled out from reference TRBV7-3 and TRBJ2-5, the complete variable domain reads GAGVSQTPSNKVTEKGKYVELRCDPISGHTALYWYRQSLGQGPEFLIYFQGTGAADDSGLPNDRFFAVRPEGSVSTLKIQRTERGDSAVYLCASSQTGAETQYFGPGTRLLVL.

The chain is built from TRBV10-1 and TRBJ2-7, with a weak D call TRBD1 (6 bases). This CDR3 contains 15 residues. V lost 4 bases, J lost 2 bases, and 15 bases lay in between. Germline V CDR1 and CDR2: WNHNN, SYGVQD (reference sequence). The CDR3 nucleotides read TGCGCCAGCAGTGCCGGACAGCTGTTGCCCTACGAGCAGTACTTC. It yields the protein CASSAGQLLPYEQYF.

The sample holds a few counts of this clone. The chain is built from TRBV2 and TRBJ1-2; TRBD1 might be the D (5 bases). There are 13 residues in the CDR3. The germline V gene has CDR1 SNHLY and CDR2 FYNNEI. Trimming removed 5 bases from V and 3 bases from J, with 10 bases in between. CDR3 protein: CASSIDSDYGYTF. The DNA for the CDR3 is TGTGCCAGCAGTATAGACAGCGACTATGGCTACACCTTC.

V gene TRBV2 combines with J gene TRBJ2-2, with D possibly being TRBD1 (5 bases). This CDR3 comprises 14 residues. V shed 6 bases and J shed 1 base, with 9 bases lying between them. Germline V lookup: CDR1 SNHLY, CDR2 FYNNEI. CDR3 nucleotide sequence: TGTGCCAGCAGCCATGACAGGAACACCGGGGAGCTGTTTTTT. This translates into CASSHDRNTGELFF.